The following is a TCR beta chain sequence with its context. The antigen remains unidentified. The PCR had 60 Vbeta and 13 Jbeta primers. Sequenced by immunoSEQ multiplex PCR; TCRdb stores in-frame clones only, minus some. This table holds about 110,000 clones, 60% to 75% found once. Germline V lookup: CDR1 MNHEY, CDR2 SVGAGI. The CDR3 is made up of 15 amino acids. The V segment lost 4 bases and the J segment 2 bases; nucleotides outside the gene matches: 1. The entry originates in a study of cytomegalovirus exposure and HLA in healthy donors. Study conclusions and caveats: The presence/absence work took it that sequencing depth was about the same across donors.

The chain couples TRBV6-5 to TRBJ2-6; 8 positions agree with TRBD2. Sequenced material: PBMCs. The clonotype comes from a male donor in good health and CMV-seropositive. CDR3 sequence: CASSLAGTGANVLTF. The DNA of the CDR3 is TGTGCCAGCAGTTTAGCGGGAACTGGGGCCAACGTCCTGACTTTC.